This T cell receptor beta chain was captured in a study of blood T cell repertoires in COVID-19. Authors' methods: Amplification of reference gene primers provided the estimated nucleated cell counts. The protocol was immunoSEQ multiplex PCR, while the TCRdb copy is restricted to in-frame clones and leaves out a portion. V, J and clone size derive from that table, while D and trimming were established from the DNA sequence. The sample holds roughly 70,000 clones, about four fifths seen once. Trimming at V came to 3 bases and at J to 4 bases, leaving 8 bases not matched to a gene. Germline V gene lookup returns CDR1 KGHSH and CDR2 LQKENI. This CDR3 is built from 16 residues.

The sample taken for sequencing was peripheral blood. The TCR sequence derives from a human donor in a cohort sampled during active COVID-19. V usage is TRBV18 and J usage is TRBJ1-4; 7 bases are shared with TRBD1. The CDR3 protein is CASSPLPGQLNEKLFF. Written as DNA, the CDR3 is TGTGCCAGCTCACCCTTACCGGGACAGCTTAATGAAAAACTGTTTTTT.